These 28 T cell receptor beta chains originate from one sample sequenced in a study of cytomegalovirus exposure and HLA in healthy donors. Primers for the PCR totalled 60 Vbeta and 13 Jbeta. Produced via immunoSEQ multiplex PCR; TCRdb's table is partial and in-frame only. The sample carries tens of thousands of clones, roughly 70% recorded once. Sequencing used PBMCs. These receptors originate from a man aged 50-59 years in good health and CMV-seropositive.

V usage is TRBV5-6 and J usage is TRBJ1-1; 10 bases are a match to TRBD1. This CDR3 is built from 17 residues. Unmatched junction bases numbered 14, after V lost 4 bases and J lost 5 bases. Per germline, CDR1 SGHDT and CDR2 YYEEEE. CDR3 in DNA: TGTGCCAGCAGCCCCCGCCGCCGGACAGGGGGTCGGACTGAAGCTTTCTTT. Protein sequence: CASSPRRRTGGRTEAFF.

This chain joins TRBV10-3 and TRBJ1-4; 8 nucleotides line up with TRBD1. CDR3 size: 15 residues. Looked up from germline, CDR1 is ENHRY and CDR2 is SYGVKD. With V trimmed by 5 bases and J by 8 bases, 10 bases remained unmatched. The CDR3 DNA reads as TGTGCCATCAGTCCGGGACAGGACCGACGAGAAAAACTGTTTTTT. It specifies CAISPGQDRREKLFF.

The chain has TRBV27 and TRBJ2-1; TRBD1 is a possible D gene (6 bases). From germline, CDR1 is MNHEY and CDR2 SMNVEV (reference sequence). The CDR3 is 17 residues long. Trimming cost V 6 bases and J 2 bases, with 20 bases left between them. The CDR3 DNA follows: TGTGCCAGCAGCCGTATTCGGACAACAGGGACCTACAATGAGCAGTTCTTC. Translating gives CASSRIRTTGTYNEQFF.

V usage is TRBV30 and J usage is TRBJ1-2; the D is unclear. The length of the CDR3 is 14 residues. Trimming took off 2 bases at V and 4 bases at J, with 14 bases between the two ends. Germline V gives CDR1 GTSNPN, CDR2 SVGIG (reference sequence). Written as DNA, the CDR3 is TGTGCCTGGAGTCAGGTGGCCCGGGGCTATGGCTACACCTTC. Translated, it gives CAWSQVARGYGYTF.

The genes are TRBV18 and TRBJ2-4; the match to TRBD2 covers 14 bases. V shed 3 bases and J 0 bases; nucleotides not matched to a gene: 7. The CDR3 loop spans 19 amino acids. The germline gives CDR1 KGHSH, CDR2 LQKENI. CDR3 protein: CASSPLGLAGVLAKNIQYF. CDR3 nucleotide sequence: TGTGCCAGCTCACCCTTGGGACTAGCGGGAGTTTTAGCCAAAAACATTCAGTACTTC.

This clone has a handful of counts. The rearrangement links TRBV30 to TRBJ1-3, with 8 bases that match TRBD1. CDR3 length: 13 amino acids. Germline CDR1 and CDR2: GTSNPN and SVGIG (reference sequence). V dropped 8 bases and J dropped 2; count of bases not matched to a gene: 5. The CDR3 protein is CASTRGPGNTIYF. The CDR3 nucleotides read TGTGCCAGCACCAGGGGGCCTGGAAACACCATATATTTT.

This clone was observed once. This chain joins TRBV2 and TRBJ2-7; the D gene is possibly TRBD1 (5 bases). Germline V lookup: CDR1 SNHLY, CDR2 FYNNEI. V was shortened by 4 bases and J by 1 base, with 11 bases between the two germline ends. CDR3 length: 14 amino acids. The CDR3 region is CASSGTISSYEQYF. CDR3 DNA: TGTGCCAGCAGTGGGACAATATCATCCTACGAGCAGTACTTC.

V usage is TRBV27 and J usage is TRBJ2-2; 9 nucleotides match TRBD2. CDR1 and CDR2 from the germline V gene are MNHEY and SMNVEV (reference sequence). The CDR3 has 14 amino acids. V lost 7 bases to trimming and J lost 4 bases; unmatched junction nucleotides: 4. CDR3 sequence (DNA): TGTGCCAGCATTCTAGCGGGAAGCACCGGGGAGCTGTTTTTT. It translates to CASILAGSTGELFF.

The DNA for the CDR3 is TGCAGTGCTCTGACAGGGATGGAGCAGTTCTTC. It translates to CSALTGMEQFF. The genes are TRBV20-1 and TRBJ2-1; 7 nucleotides agree with TRBD1. The CDR3 totals 11 residues. V lost 5 bases to trimming and J lost 10 bases; unmatched junction nucleotides: 5. CDR1 is DFQATT, CDR2 SNEGSKA, per germline (reference sequence).

The chain employs TRBV2 and TRBJ2-3; 10 bases match TRBD2. Trimming took 2 bases from V and 2 from J; bases not matched to a gene: 4. CDR3 length: 16 residues. Germline CDR1 reads SNHLY; CDR2 reads FYNNEI. DNA of the CDR3: TGTGCCAGCAGTGAATCAGCGGGGGGGTACACAGATACGCAGTATTTT. Protein: CASSESAGGYTDTQYF. Looking up the rest from reference TRBV2 and TRBJ2-3 gives the full variable domain: EPEVTQTPSHQVTQMGQEVILRCVPISNHLYFYWYRQILGQKVEFLVSFYNNEISEKSEIFDDQFSVERPDGSNFTLKIRSTKLEDSAMYFCASSESAGGYTDTQYFGPGTRLTVL.

This chain connects TRBV10-3 to TRBJ2-2, with TRBD2 matching 14 bases. J gave up 7 bases and V 5 bases, and 6 bases lay outside the gene matches. This CDR3 region has 16 residues. Germline V gene sequence: CDR1 ENHRY, CDR2 SYGVKD. CDR3 loop: CAISQTSGRAGGELFF. The CDR3 DNA follows: TGTGCCATCAGTCAGACTAGCGGGAGGGCCGGCGGGGAGCTGTTTTTT.

The gene calls are TRBV19 and TRBJ1-4, with 11 bases fitting TRBD1. Germline loops: CDR1 LNHDA, CDR2 SQIVND (reference sequence). V was pared by 3 bases and J by 8 bases, with 5 bases of the junction left unmatched. The CDR3 contains 15 residues. The CDR3 reads CASSISGTGGEKLFF. CDR3 coding DNA: TGTGCCAGTAGTATCTCCGGGACAGGGGGGGAAAAACTGTTTTTT. The full variable domain, with the rest looked up from reference TRBV19 and TRBJ1-4, is DGGITQSPKYLFRKEGQNVTLSCEQNLNHDAMYWYRQDPGQGLRLIYYSQIVNDFQKGDIAEGYSVSREKKESFPLTVTSAQKNPTAFYLCASSISGTGGEKLFFGSGTQLSVL.

The V gene is TRBV13, the J gene TRBJ2-7; D perhaps matches TRBD1 (6 bases). V lost 3 bases and J 4 bases, leaving 10 bases between the germline ends. The CDR3 runs to 13 residues. Per the germline V gene, CDR1 is PRHDT and CDR2 is FYEKMQ (reference sequence). The CDR3 DNA sequence: TGTGCCAGCAGCTTCTCCAGGGGATACGAGCAGTACTTC. As protein: CASSFSRGYEQYF.

J is TRBJ2-2 and V is TRBV7-8; D unclear. Deletions cut 1 base from V and 6 bases from J, with 12 bases between. Germline V gene sequence: CDR1 SGHVS, CDR2 FQNEAQ. CDR3 length equals 15 residues. This chain's CDR3 is CASSLVGSLPGELFF. The CDR3 DNA sequence: TGTGCCAGCAGCTTAGTCGGTAGCTTACCCGGGGAGCTGTTTTTT.

V gene TRBV5-1 combines with J gene TRBJ1-3; 12 bases match TRBD1. Germline V gene sequence: CDR1 SGHRS, CDR2 YFSETQ. The V and J ends lost 5 bases and 4 bases, in that order; junction bases with no gene match: 4. This CDR3 is 15 amino acids long. The CDR3 sequence is CASRTGTGGGNTIYF. The CDR3 DNA follows: TGCGCCAGCAGAACCGGGACAGGGGGCGGAAACACCATATATTTT.

The chain is built from TRBV6-1 and TRBJ1-1; 7 bases match TRBD1. The CDR3 is 14 amino acids. The V and J ends lost 9 bases and 3 bases, in that order; junction bases with no gene match: 10. The V gene's germline CDR1 is MNHNS and CDR2 SASEGT. The CDR3 protein is CASSEHGTDTEAFF. The CDR3 nucleotides read TGTGCCAGTAGCGAACACGGGACAGACACTGAAGCTTTCTTT.

This clone was picked up a small number of times. J is TRBJ2-5 and V is TRBV5-1; D gene unclear. This CDR3 spans 14 amino acids. V lost 0 bases and J 2 bases, leaving 8 bases between the germline ends. The germline V gene has CDR1 SGHRS and CDR2 YFSETQ. The CDR3 protein is CASSLAGTQETQYF. The DNA for the CDR3 is TGCGCCAGCAGCTTGGCAGGAACTCAAGAGACCCAGTACTTC.

This clone was seen more than once but under ten times. The chain employs TRBV5-5 and TRBJ2-7, with D unresolved. With 4 bases removed from V and 3 bases from J, the gap between germline ends came to 11 bases. The CDR3 sequence is 13 residues long. The germline CDR1 and CDR2 sequences are SGHKS and YYEKEE (reference sequence). CDR3 loop: CASSPTVNYEQYF. DNA for the CDR3: TGTGCCAGCAGCCCCACGGTAAACTACGAGCAGTACTTC.

This clone was recorded only once. The chain joins TRBV28 to TRBJ2-7; tentative D call: TRBD2 (5 bases). Germline assignment: CDR1 MDHEN and CDR2 SYDVKM. This CDR3 is 17 amino acids long. Trimming shortened V by 5 bases and J by 1 base, and 21 bases separated the two germline ends. CDR3 region: CASSHSPRSARSYEQYF. The CDR3 bases are TGTGCCAGCAGTCATAGCCCCCGTAGCGCGAGATCCTACGAGCAGTACTTC.

This chain uses TRBV11-2 with TRBJ2-7, with 9 bases lining up with TRBD1. Germline V lookup: CDR1 SGHAT, CDR2 FQNNGV. The CDR3 runs 14 residues. V dropped 4 bases and J dropped 5; count of bases not matched to a gene: 6. DNA of the CDR3: TGTGCCAGCAGCTCACAGGGGGCTGGGCACGAGCAGTACTTC. Protein product: CASSSQGAGHEQYF.

The chain recombines TRBV2 with TRBJ1-2; TRBD1 is a possible D gene (6 bases). Germline V CDR1 and CDR2: SNHLY, FYNNEI. The germline V and J ends were trimmed by 7 bases and 7 bases, with 19 bases remaining between them. The CDR3 spans 14 residues. The CDR3 coding sequence is TGTGCCAGCACCCCTGGACGGGGGGCCGGTGGCTACACCTTC. The encoded protein is CASTPGRGAGGYTF. Variable domain in full (rest from reference TRBV2 and TRBJ1-2): EPEVTQTPSHQVTQMGQEVILRCVPISNHLYFYWYRQILGQKVEFLVSFYNNEISEKSEIFDDQFSVERPDGSNFTLKIRSTKLEDSAMYFCASTPGRGAGGYTFGSGTRLTVV.

Only a few counts were recorded for this clone. This chain uses TRBV28 with TRBJ1-1; tentatively, D is TRBD1 (5 bases). Deletions cut 5 bases from V and 4 bases from J, with 11 bases between. Per the germline V gene, CDR1 is MDHEN and CDR2 is SYDVKM. CDR3 size: 13 residues. CDR3 in amino acids: CASSGAYSTEAFF. In DNA, the CDR3 is TGTGCCAGCAGTGGGGCGTATAGCACTGAAGCTTTCTTT.

This sequence joins TRBV30 and TRBJ1-3, with D hard to call. The germline V gene has CDR1 GTSNPN and CDR2 SVGIG (reference sequence). V lost 8 bases to trimming and J lost 4 bases, with 15 bases between them. The length of the CDR3 is 13 residues. The CDR3 region is CAANRGGGNTIYF. As DNA, the CDR3 is TGTGCCGCGAACCGGGGAGGGGGAAACACCATATATTTT.

CDR3 nucleotide sequence: TGTGCTAGTGGTTTGTACGGGGGGTACACCGGGGAGCTGTTTTTT. It yields the protein CASGLYGGYTGELFF. The gene calls are TRBV12-5 and TRBJ2-2, with 7 bases lining up with TRBD2. Per germline, CDR1 LGHNT and CDR2 FRNRAP. The CDR3 covers 15 residues. The V gene end was trimmed by 2 bases and the J gene end by 3 bases; junction bases not matched to a gene: 3.

J is TRBJ1-2 and V is TRBV30; 9 bases match TRBD1. The trim removed 4 bases at V and 4 bases at J, leaving 7 bases unmatched. This CDR3 region has 14 residues. Germline-derived CDR1 and CDR2 are GTSNPN and SVGIG (reference sequence). The CDR3 reads CAWTMTGGSYGYTF. CDR3 coding DNA: TGTGCCTGGACGATGACAGGGGGTTCCTATGGCTACACCTTC.

The rearrangement joins TRBV11-2 to TRBJ1-2; 12 nucleotides match TRBD1. This CDR3 contains 14 residues. V trimming: 5 bases; J trimming: 4 bases; junction bases outside the gene matches: 2. Germline V gives CDR1 SGHAT, CDR2 FQNNGV. Here the CDR3 DNA reads TGTGCCAGCAGCAAGGGACAGGGGGCCTATGGCTACACCTTC. It specifies CASSKGQGAYGYTF.

This clone was counted between two and nine times. The chain uses TRBV14 and TRBJ2-7, with 9 bases aligning to TRBD1. The CDR3 runs 18 residues. Germline V gene data show CDR1 as SGHDN and CDR2 as FVKESK. Germline trimming cut 0 bases from V and 5 bases from J; bases unmatched to any gene: 14. CDR3 loop: CASSQDQGPGTGKDEQYF. The CDR3 nucleotides are TGTGCCAGCAGCCAAGATCAAGGGCCCGGGACAGGGAAAGACGAGCAGTACTTC.

This rearrangement joins TRBV5-6 to TRBJ2-7, with 7 bases fitting TRBD2. The V gene end was trimmed by 4 bases and the J gene end by 3 bases; junction bases not matched to a gene: 10. This CDR3 comprises 15 residues. Germline CDR1 and CDR2: SGHDT and YYEEEE. CDR3 nucleotides: TGTGCCAGCAGCGCGAGCGGGACGGCTTACTACGAGCAGTACTTC. It is translated as CASSASGTAYYEQYF.